One sample yielded the 14 T cell receptor beta chains listed below, sequenced in a study of OX40 agonist ivuxolimab in advanced cancers. The data were produced by immunoSEQ multiplex PCR, yet TCRdb's version contains in-frame clones alone and is incomplete. The sample lists about 20,000 clones; around three quarters were seen once. Sequenced here: CD4+ or CD8+ T cells sorted from blood, sampled in a trial of the OX40 agonist ivuxolimab. The source of these receptors is an adult with an advanced solid tumor such as melanoma, head and neck, liver or kidney cancer.

This clone showed up just once. As DNA, the CDR3 is TGTGCCAGCAGCTTATCGAGCCGGGATAATGAAAAACTGTTTTTT. Translation: CASSLSSRDNEKLFF. The rearrangement links TRBV7-6 to TRBJ1-4; D not resolved. The CDR3 contains 15 residues. Trimming cost V 2 bases and J 4 bases, with 11 bases left between them. The V gene's germline CDR1 is SGHVS and CDR2 FNYEAQ.

V and J are TRBV7-2 and TRBJ2-5, with D possibly matching TRBD2 (5 bases). V lost 2 bases to trimming and J lost 7 bases, with 17 bases between them. In germline, CDR1 is SGHTA, CDR2 FQGNSA. This CDR3 contains 15 residues. The CDR3 spells CASSLSSREWGTQYF. The CDR3 DNA reads as TGTGCCAGCAGCTTAAGCTCGAGGGAGTGGGGGACCCAGTACTTC.

The rearrangement uses TRBV10-3 and TRBJ1-2, with 9 nucleotides matching TRBD1. Germline loops: CDR1 ENHRY, CDR2 SYGVKD. Unmatched junction bases numbered 14, after V lost 4 bases and J lost 5 bases. The CDR3 is 17 residues long. The CDR3, as DNA: TGTGCCATCAGTGGGCAGATAACCGGGACAGGGAATTATGGCTACACCTTC. Amino acids: CAISGQITGTGNYGYTF.

This clone showed up just a few times. The chain links TRBV27 to TRBJ2-2, with D uncertain. The CDR3 has 16 residues. The V gene lost 1 base and the J gene lost 5 bases, with 14 bases spanning the gap. From germline, CDR1 is MNHEY and CDR2 SMNVEV (reference sequence). This CDR3 is CASSLLGTESTGELFF. The DNA of the CDR3 is TGTGCCAGCAGTTTATTGGGCACAGAATCTACCGGGGAGCTGTTTTTT.

The rearrangement links TRBV27 to TRBJ2-5, with TRBD2 matching over 12 bases. Germline CDR1 reads MNHEY; CDR2 reads SMNVEV (reference sequence). CDR3 length: 15 residues. The V gene end was trimmed by 5 bases and the J gene end by 4 bases; junction bases not matched to a gene: 5. CDR3 sequence: CASSLAGGHGETQYF. The CDR3 nucleotides are TGTGCCAGCAGTCTAGCGGGGGGGCACGGAGAGACCCAGTACTTC.

The chain links TRBV29-1 to TRBJ2-2; no clear D gene. In germline, CDR1 is SQVTM, CDR2 ANQGSEA. This CDR3 is built from 12 residues. The ends were cut back, 7 bases at V and 4 bases at J, with 10 bases in the middle. CDR3 DNA sequence: TGCAGCGCCCCAGCAACCACCGGGGAGCTGTTTTTT. Encoded protein: CSAPATTGELFF.

The rearrangement joins TRBV7-9 to TRBJ2-3; D unresolved. The germline V and J ends were trimmed by 2 bases and 3 bases, with 6 bases remaining between them. The CDR3 spans 13 residues. The germline gives CDR1 SEHNR, CDR2 FQNEAQ (reference sequence). The CDR3 DNA follows: TGTGCCAGCAGCTTACAAGGGACAGATACGCAGTATTTT. As protein: CASSLQGTDTQYF.

V usage is TRBV6-1 and J usage is TRBJ2-1; 13 nucleotides line up with TRBD2. V lost 3 bases and J lost 4; bases outside the gene matches: 0. This CDR3 has 15 residues. The V gene's germline CDR1 is MNHNS and CDR2 SASEGT. CDR3 nucleotides: TGTGCCAGCAGTGAGACTAGCGGGGGGTACAATGAGCAGTTCTTC. Its translation: CASSETSGGYNEQFF.

In regard to this clone: A far larger clone is off by one base, so a read error is likely. The same CDR3 can be traced to other DNA sequences in this sample. V is TRBV5-1 and J is TRBJ2-7, with a possible D match to TRBD1 (5 bases). Looked up from germline, CDR1 is SGHRS and CDR2 is YFSETQ. The CDR3 contains 14 residues. V was shortened by 0 bases and J by 0 bases, with 7 bases between the two germline ends. The CDR3 DNA follows: TGCGCCAGCAGCTTGGAAGGGGACTCCTACGAGCAGTACTTC. This sequence encodes CASSLEGDSYEQYF.

This clone has a single count. J is TRBJ2-1 and V is TRBV6-5; D unresolved. Trimming took 2 bases from V and 9 from J, leaving 14 bases between them. The CDR3 sequence is 14 residues long. The germline gives CDR1 MNHEY, CDR2 SVGAGI. CDR3 sequence: CASSYQGVDGEQFF. As DNA, the CDR3 is TGTGCCAGCAGTTACCAAGGAGTCGACGGTGAGCAGTTCTTC.

J is TRBJ2-7 and V is TRBV6-1, with D uncertain. Trimming removed 6 bases at V and 7 bases at J, with 19 bases between. Germline V lookup: CDR1 MNHNS, CDR2 SASEGT. CDR3 length: 14 residues. The CDR3 protein is CASRDRGGVREQYF. The CDR3 DNA reads as TGTGCCAGCAGGGATCGAGGTGGAGTAAGGGAGCAGTACTTC.

This chain uses TRBV7-6 with TRBJ2-2; no clear D. V lost 4 bases to trimming and J lost 3 bases, with 3 bases between them. CDR3 length equals 12 residues. Germline V gives CDR1 SGHVS, CDR2 FNYEAQ. In DNA, the CDR3 is TGTGCCAGCAGCTCGGACACCGGGGAGCTGTTTTTT. Its translation is CASSSDTGELFF.

This chain uses TRBV11-2 with TRBJ2-1, with 8 positions matching TRBD2. The CDR3 is 15 amino acids. V gave up 1 base and J gave up 5 bases; unmatched junction bases: 4. Per the germline V gene, CDR1 is SGHAT and CDR2 is FQNNGV. The CDR3 sequence is CASSLGAGANNEQFF. CDR3 DNA sequence: TGTGCCAGCAGCTTAGGAGCGGGGGCAAACAATGAGCAGTTCTTC.

The chain recombines TRBV28 with TRBJ2-3, with 9 bases lining up with TRBD2. V was pared by 5 bases and J by 0 bases, with 3 bases of the junction left unmatched. The CDR3 covers 15 residues. The germline V gene encodes CDR1 MDHEN and CDR2 SYDVKM. The CDR3 is CASSLAGSSTDTQYF. The CDR3 nucleotides read TGTGCCAGCAGTCTAGCGGGGTCGAGCACAGATACGCAGTATTTT.